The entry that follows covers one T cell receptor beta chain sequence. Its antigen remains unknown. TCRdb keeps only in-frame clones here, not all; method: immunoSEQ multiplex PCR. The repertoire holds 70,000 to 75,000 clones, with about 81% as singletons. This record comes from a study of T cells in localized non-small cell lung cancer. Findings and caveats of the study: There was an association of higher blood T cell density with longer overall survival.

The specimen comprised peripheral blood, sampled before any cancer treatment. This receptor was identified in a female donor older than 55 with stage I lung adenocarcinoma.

This CDR3 reads CASSPPVRGFSYEQYF. Written as DNA, the CDR3 is TGTGCCAGCAGTCCACCTGTGAGGGGGTTCTCCTACGAGCAGTACTTC. The rearrangement links TRBV27 to TRBJ2-7, with D perhaps matching TRBD1 (6 bases). V lost 5 bases and J lost 0, with 17 bases in between. CDR3 length: 16 amino acids. From germline, CDR1 is MNHEY and CDR2 SMNVEV (reference sequence).